These 4 T cell receptor beta chains were sequenced from one sample in a study of regulatory and conventional T cells in breast cancer. Using its own MiXCR run on the PCR reads, TCRdb lists one record per CDR3 protein. Here the sample spans 15,000 or so distinct CDR3 sequences, about 32% being singletons. Sequencing was done on a sample of conventional T cells from blood. All receptors come from a female donor in good health.

This clonotype appeared many times. V usage is TRBV11-2 and J usage is TRBJ2-4; D is ambiguous. There are 16 residues in the CDR3. Germline CDR1 and CDR2: SGHAT and FQNNGV. Trimming removed 2 bases from V and 0 bases from J, with 11 bases in between. In nucleotides, the CDR3 is TGTGCCAGCAGCTTATTGTCGGGCATAGCCAAAAACATTCAGTACTTC. It encodes CASSLLSGIAKNIQYF.

The chain combines TRBV20-1 with TRBJ1-4; D ambiguous. CDR1 is DFQATT, CDR2 SNEGSKA, per germline (reference sequence). The CDR3 consists of 14 residues. Trimming removed 1 base from V and 7 bases from J, with 13 bases in between. The chain's CDR3 is CSARGDRGGEKLFF. Written as DNA, the CDR3 is TGCAGTGCTAGAGGAGACCGGGGAGGTGAAAAACTGTTTTTT.

The gene calls are TRBV12-3 or TRBV12-4 and TRBJ2-1, with 10 nucleotides matching TRBD2. This CDR3 contains 15 residues. Trimming took 6 bases from V and 4 from J; bases not matched to a gene: 6. This CDR3 reads CASSKLAGPYNEQFF. In DNA, the CDR3 is TGTGCCAGCAGCAAACTAGCGGGGCCTTACAATGAGCAGTTCTTC.

The chain carries TRBV7-2 and TRBJ1-1; D might be TRBD1 (6 bases). Germline V gene lookup returns CDR1 SGHTA and CDR2 FQGNSA. Trimming took off 5 bases at V and 3 bases at J, with 7 bases between the two ends. There are 12 residues in the CDR3. The CDR3 protein is CASSRGHTEAFF. The CDR3 DNA is TGTGCCAGCAGCCGGGGGCACACTGAAGCTTTCTTT. The variable domain in full, with the rest retrieved from reference TRBV7-2 and TRBJ1-1, is GAGVSQSPSNKVTEKGKDVELRCDPISGHTALYWYRQSLGQGLEFLIYFQGNSAPDKSGLPSDRFSAERTGGSVSTLTIQRTQQEDSAVYLCASSRGHTEAFFGQGTRLTVV.